The 9 T cell receptor beta chains listed next were all sequenced from one sample in a study of cytomegalovirus exposure and HLA in healthy donors. The PCR had 60 Vbeta and 13 Jbeta primers. Clones were read by immunoSEQ multiplex PCR, and TCRdb kept only the in-frame ones, dropping some. The sample has about 140,000 clones; roughly 78% are singletons. The specimen was PBMCs. The receptors here all came from a man aged 30-40 years in good health and CMV-seronegative.

The chain couples TRBV2 to TRBJ1-2; TRBD1 matches 7 bases. Germline assignment: CDR1 SNHLY and CDR2 FYNNEI. The junction had 11 bases not matched to a gene; V was cut back by 6 bases and J by 4 bases. The CDR3 extends over 15 amino acids. CDR3 sequence (DNA): TGTGCCAGCAGCGGATCGAGGGGGCGCGGCTATGGCTACACCTTC. As protein: CASSGSRGRGYGYTF.

As to this clone: The junction departs from germline at one end; a sequencing error may be responsible. The rearrangement links TRBV5-4 to TRBJ2-7; TRBD1 matches 8 bases. Germline CDR1 reads SGHNT; CDR2 reads YYREEE (reference sequence). This CDR3 comprises 13 residues. The CDR3, as DNA: TGTGCCAGCAGCCAAGACAGGGGCTACGAGCAGCACTTC. This codes for CASSQDRGYEQHF.

This chain joins TRBV7-2 and TRBJ1-5; D gene ambiguous. The CDR3 extends over 15 amino acids. Germline V lookup: CDR1 SGHTA, CDR2 FQGNSA. Trimming shortened V by 8 bases and J by 3 bases, and 17 bases separated the two germline ends. The DNA for the CDR3 is TGTGCCAGCGGGCTGGACTCCCTAAACAATCAGCCCCAGCATTTT. It specifies CASGLDSLNNQPQHF.

V is TRBV10-3 and J is TRBJ2-1; 8 bases map to TRBD2. The V gene's germline CDR1 is ENHRY and CDR2 SYGVKD. The CDR3 covers 15 residues. Trimming at V came to 6 bases and at J to 5 bases, leaving 9 bases not matched to a gene. The CDR3 spells CAISQTSAKHNEQFF. Written as DNA, the CDR3 is TGTGCCATCAGCCAGACTAGCGCCAAACACAATGAGCAGTTCTTC.

V and J are TRBV7-2 and TRBJ2-1; TRBD2 aligns across 9 bases. Trimming cost V 0 bases and J 9 bases; bases outside gene matches: 18. CDR3 length: 19 residues. Germline V CDR1 and CDR2: SGHTA, FQGNSA. CDR3 residues: CASSLAALSAGGRECEQFF. The CDR3 region has the DNA TGTGCCAGCAGCTTAGCAGCGCTCTCAGCTGGCGGGAGGGAATGTGAGCAGTTCTTC.

V usage is TRBV7-2 and J usage is TRBJ1-2; a weak D match, TRBD1 (6 bases). The germline V gene encodes CDR1 SGHTA and CDR2 FQGNSA. Deletions cut 6 bases from V and 4 bases from J, with 12 bases between. This CDR3 comprises 13 residues. The CDR3 DNA sequence: TGTGCCAGCAGTAAAGGACAGCGCTATGGCTACACCTTC. It yields the protein CASSKGQRYGYTF.

This clone has more than one count but fewer than ten. One junction end does not reproduce the germline sequence, and a read error may be involved. V usage is TRBV7-7 and J usage is TRBJ2-2, with 9 bases aligning to TRBD1. The CDR3 is 15 amino acids. Germline V gene data show CDR1 as SSHAT and CDR2 as FNYEAQ (reference sequence). DNA for the CDR3: TGTGCTAGCAGCCCCTCAACAGGGGGCCACGGGGAGCTGTTTTTT. Translating it yields CASSPSTGGHGELFF.

The chain is built from TRBV5-1 and TRBJ2-7; D perhaps matches TRBD1 (7 bases). Germline CDR1 and CDR2: SGHRS and YFSETQ. V was trimmed by 6 bases and J by 6 bases, leaving 22 bases between them. This CDR3 spans 15 amino acids. The CDR3 DNA follows: TGCGCCAGCACCCACGGACCCTCAGGGGGAGGCGAGCAGTACTTC. Its translation is CASTHGPSGGGEQYF. Looking up the rest from reference TRBV5-1 and TRBJ2-7 gives the full variable domain: KAGVTQTPRYLIKTRGQQVTLSCSPISGHRSVSWYQQTPGQGLQFLFEYFSETQRNKGNFPGRFSGRQFSNSRSEMNVSTLELGDSALYLCASTHGPSGGGEQYFGPGTRLTVT.

The CDR3 coding sequence is TGTGCCAGCAGCGCAGACAGGGGCAATCAGCCCCAGCATTTT. Translation gives CASSADRGNQPQHF. J is TRBJ1-5 and V is TRBV2, with 7 bases that match TRBD1. This CDR3 is 14 amino acids long. Germline loops: CDR1 SNHLY, CDR2 FYNNEI. V trimming: 6 bases; J trimming: 2 bases; junction bases outside the gene matches: 4.